In its sample, the clone carrying this TCR beta chain was seen a few times. Antigen unknown. This sample was taken from a study of identical twins. Whole-study findings and limits: Cord blood's abundant beta clonotypes had fewer insertions, unlike memory repertoires. Invariant T cells like MAIT and iNKT could partly confound the zero-insertion analyses. The study found excess low generation probability among twin-shared out-of-frame alpha sequences.

TCRdb fed the 5' RACE reads into MiXCR, producing one record per CDR3 protein. The sample contains more than 200,000 distinct CDR3 sequences, around 9.6% of which appear only once. V was clipped by 7 bases and J by 5 bases, with 16 bases between them. The CDR3 is made up of 14 amino acids. Each donor (without exception) was a healthy Caucasian. The V and J genes are TRBV12-3 or TRBV12-4 and TRBJ2-3, with a possible D match to TRBD2 (5 bases). The TCR originated in a woman aged 18 to 35 in good health. The sample consisted of memory (CD45RO+) T cells sorted from blood. In DNA form, the CDR3 reads TGTGCCAGCACCATCCTAGGGAGAAGAGATACGCAGTATTTT. It translates to CASTILGRRDTQYF.